These T cell receptor beta chains were read from a single sample in a study of blood T cell repertoires in COVID-19. Profiled with immunoSEQ multiplex PCR; TCRdb holds only in-frame clones, not every one. Of around 280,000 clones listed, roughly 86% are singletons. The specimen was peripheral blood. The origin of the receptors is a woman aged 30 to 39 with COVID-19, enrolled during active disease. Both conserved end residues are part of each CDR3. Fields, in order: J gene, clone size, V gene, D gene, CDR3 protein, CDR3 DNA. D genes are given only for firm matches. A clone size is listed for some rows: how often the clone was seen (once, few, many), or a class if it is expanded.

TRBJ1-1 | NA | TRBV27 | NA | CASSFGGDTEAFF | TGTGCCAGCAGTTTCGGGGGAGACACTGAAGCTTTCTTT
TRBJ2-7 | NA | TRBV3-1/TRBV3-2 | NA | CASSQGLVFEQYF | TGTGCCAGCAGCCAAGGACTAGTGTTTGAGCAGTACTTC
TRBJ1-5 | NA | TRBV27 | NA | CASRVSLNQPQHF | TGTGCCAGCAGGGTAAGCCTTAATCAGCCCCAGCATTTT
TRBJ2-7 | NA | TRBV6-6 | NA | CASSYVRDIAYEQYF | TGTGCCAGCAGTTACGTACGGGACATAGCCTACGAGCAGTACTTC
TRBJ1-2 | NA | TRBV30 | NA | CAWSVMAIPGYGYTF | TGTGCCTGGAGTGTAATGGCCATCCCGGGCTATGGCTACACCTTC
TRBJ2-3 | NA | TRBV28 | TRBD1 | CASSFPSQGARHTQYF | TGTGCCAGCAGCTTTCCTTCACAGGGGGCGCGGCATACGCAGTATTTT
TRBJ2-5 | NA | TRBV29-1 | NA | CSLMREQETQYF | TGCAGCTTGATGAGGGAGCAAGAGACCCAGTACTTC
TRBJ1-4 | many | TRBV7-9 | TRBD1 | CASTQGAGEKLFF | TGTGCCAGTACCCAGGGGGCAGGAGAAAAACTGTTTTTT
TRBJ2-5 | NA | TRBV18 | TRBD1 | CASSLGTGGETQYF | TGTGCCAGCTCATTGGGGACAGGAGGAGAGACCCAGTACTTC
TRBJ2-7 | NA | TRBV6-5 | NA | CASSYSRGMYEQYF | TGTGCCAGCAGTTACTCGCGGGGAATGTACGAGCAGTACTTC
TRBJ1-1 | NA | TRBV9 | NA | CASSPRLNMNTEAFF | TGTGCCAGCAGCCCCCGACTCAATATGAACACTGAAGCTTTCTTT
TRBJ2-7 | NA | TRBV7-9 | TRBD1 | CASSLMGQGEPYEQYF | TGTGCCAGCAGCTTAATGGGACAGGGTGAACCCTACGAGCAGTACTTC
TRBJ1-6 | NA | TRBV6-6 | NA | CASSDQRNSPLHF | TGTGCCAGCAGCGACCAGAGGAATTCACCCCTCCACTTT
TRBJ2-7 | NA | TRBV3-1/TRBV3-2 | NA | CASSHGRDEQYF | TGTGCCAGCAGCCATGGCAGGGACGAGCAGTACTTC
TRBJ1-6 | NA | TRBV19 | NA | CASTRLSVGGSPLHF | TGTGCCAGTACTCGCTTATCGGTCGGAGGTTCACCCCTCCACTTT
TRBJ1-3 | NA | TRBV5-1 | NA | CASSVGVAGNTIYF | TGCGCCAGCAGTGTAGGGGTCGCTGGAAACACCATATATTTT
TRBJ1-2 | NA | TRBV18 | NA | CASSPPGRNYGYTF | TGTGCCAGCTCACCGCCCGGGAGAAACTATGGCTACACCTTC
TRBJ1-5 | NA | TRBV5-1 | NA | CASSLSGDQPQHF | TGCGCCAGCAGCTTGTCCGGGGATCAGCCCCAGCATTTT
TRBJ1-1 | NA | TRBV27 | TRBD1 | CASSPRGTRGNTEAFF | TGTGCCAGCAGTCCCAGGGGGACACGGGGGAACACTGAAGCTTTCTTT
TRBJ1-4 | once | TRBV27 | NA | CASSSRGPNEKLFF | TGTGCCAGCAGCTCGCGGGGCCCTAATGAAAAACTGTTTTTT
TRBJ2-1 | NA | TRBV7-9 | TRBD1 | CASSGQGSYNEQFF | TGTGCCAGCTCAGGACAGGGTTCCTACAATGAGCAGTTCTTC
TRBJ1-2 | NA | TRBV27 | NA | CASSLAGSGYGYTF | TGTGCCAGCAGTTTAGCGGGCAGCGGATATGGCTACACCTTC
TRBJ2-7 | NA | TRBV7-9 | NA | CASSPGYGAYEQYF | TGTGCCAGCAGCCCGGGATACGGGGCCTACGAGCAGTACTTC
TRBJ2-2 | NA | TRBV11-2 | TRBD2 | CASSPIAGQNTGELFF | TGTGCCAGCAGCCCCATAGCGGGGCAGAACACCGGGGAGCTGTTTTTT
TRBJ1-5 | NA | TRBV2 | NA | CASSGWAINQPQHF | TGTGCCAGCAGTGGGTGGGCTATCAATCAGCCCCAGCATTTT
TRBJ1-2 | NA | TRBV3-1/TRBV3-2 | NA | CASSPMSGRNPYGYTF | TGTGCCAGCAGCCCTATGTCGGGGAGGAATCCGTATGGCTACACCTTC
TRBJ2-7 | NA | TRBV12-3/TRBV12-4 | TRBD1 | CAIGQGGFWQYF | TGTGCCATCGGACAGGGGGGGTTTTGGCAGTACTTC
TRBJ1-4 | NA | TRBV5-1 | NA | CASRITGSNEKLFF | TGCGCCAGCAGGATAACTGGGAGTAATGAAAAACTGTTTTTT
TRBJ2-5 | NA | TRBV2 | TRBD1 | CASTERDRGHFLRETQYF | TGTGCCAGCACTGAACGGGACAGGGGGCATTTTCTTCGAGAGACCCAGTACTTC
TRBJ1-3 | NA | TRBV6-6 | NA | CASSYSEGLGNTIYF | TGTGCCAGCAGTTACTCGGAGGGGCTTGGAAACACCATATATTTT
TRBJ1-1 | few | TRBV19 | NA | CASSAQGDTEAFF | TGTGCCAGTAGTGCGCAGGGCGACACTGAAGCTTTCTTT
TRBJ1-5 | NA | TRBV5-1 | TRBD1 | CASSLEGTDNQPQHF | TGCGCCAGCAGCTTGGAGGGGACAGATAATCAGCCCCAGCATTTT
TRBJ2-7 | few | TRBV12-5 | TRBD1 | CASVPGQVAEQYF | TGTGCTAGTGTTCCCGGACAGGTGGCCGAGCAGTACTTC
TRBJ1-2 | NA | TRBV25-1 | TRBD1 | CASSGTGGLGYTF | TGTGCCAGCAGTGGGACAGGGGGCCTTGGCTACACCTTC
TRBJ1-6 | NA | TRBV7-9 | NA | CASSLVGDSPLHF | TGTGCCAGCAGCTTAGTCGGGGATTCACCCCTCCACTTT
TRBJ1-3 | once | TRBV5-5 | NA | CASSLGMTVSGNTIYF | TGTGCCAGCAGCTTGGGCATGACAGTCTCTGGAAACACCATATATTTT
TRBJ1-3 | NA | TRBV9 | TRBD1 | CASSFETGLGNTIYF | TGTGCCAGCAGCTTCGAGACAGGGCTTGGAAACACCATATATTTT
TRBJ2-3 | NA | TRBV28 | TRBD2 | CASSLELAGDSTDTQYF | TGTGCCAGCAGTTTAGAGTTAGCGGGGGATAGCACAGACACGCAGTATTTT
TRBJ2-5 | few | TRBV27 | NA | CASSWVGGPPETQYF | TGTGCCAGCAGTTGGGTGGGGGGGCCACCAGAGACCCAGTACTTC
TRBJ1-2 | NA | TRBV12-3/TRBV12-4 | TRBD1 | CASSYRGLDGYTF | TGTGCCAGCAGTTACAGGGGGCTTGACGGCTACACCTTC